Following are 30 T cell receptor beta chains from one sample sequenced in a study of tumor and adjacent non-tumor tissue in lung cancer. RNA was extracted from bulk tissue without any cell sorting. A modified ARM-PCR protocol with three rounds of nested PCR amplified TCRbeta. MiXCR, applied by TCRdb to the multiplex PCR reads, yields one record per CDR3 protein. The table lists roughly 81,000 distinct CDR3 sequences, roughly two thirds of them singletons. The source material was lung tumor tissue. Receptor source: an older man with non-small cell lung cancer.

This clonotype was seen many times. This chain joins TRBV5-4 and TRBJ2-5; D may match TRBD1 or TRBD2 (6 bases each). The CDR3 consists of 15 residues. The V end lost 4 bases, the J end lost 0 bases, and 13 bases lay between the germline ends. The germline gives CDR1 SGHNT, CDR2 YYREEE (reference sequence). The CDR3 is CASSPGAGYQETQYF. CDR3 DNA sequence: TGTGCCAGCAGCCCGGGGGCAGGGTACCAAGAGACCCAGTACTTC.

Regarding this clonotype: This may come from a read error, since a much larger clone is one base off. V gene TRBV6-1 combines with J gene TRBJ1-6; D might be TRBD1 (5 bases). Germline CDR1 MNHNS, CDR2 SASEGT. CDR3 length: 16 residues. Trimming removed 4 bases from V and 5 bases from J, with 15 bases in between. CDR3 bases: TGTGCCAGCAGTGTACGCGGGGACTTCGATAATTCACCCCTCCACTTT. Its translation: CASSVRGDFDNSPLHF.

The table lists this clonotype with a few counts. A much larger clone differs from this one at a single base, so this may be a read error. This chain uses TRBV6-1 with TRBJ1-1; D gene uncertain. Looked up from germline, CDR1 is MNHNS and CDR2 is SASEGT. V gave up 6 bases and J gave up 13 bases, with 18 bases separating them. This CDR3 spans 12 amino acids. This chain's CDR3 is CASRFGPGLVFF. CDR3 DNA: TGTGCCAGCAGATTCGGCCCCGGTCTGGTTTTCTTT.

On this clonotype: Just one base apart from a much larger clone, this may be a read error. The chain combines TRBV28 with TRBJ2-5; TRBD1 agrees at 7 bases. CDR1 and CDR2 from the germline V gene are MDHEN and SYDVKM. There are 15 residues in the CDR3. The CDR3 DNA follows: TGTGTCAGCAGTTTCTTCGCGACAGGGCAGGAGACCCAGTACTTC. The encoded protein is CVSSFFATGQETQYF.

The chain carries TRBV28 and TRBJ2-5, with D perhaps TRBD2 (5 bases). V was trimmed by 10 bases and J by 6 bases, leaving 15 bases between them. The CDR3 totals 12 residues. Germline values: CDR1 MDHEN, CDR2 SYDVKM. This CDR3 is CANVGGKKTQYF. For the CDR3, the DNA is TGTGCCAATGTAGGAGGCAAAAAGACCCAGTACTTC. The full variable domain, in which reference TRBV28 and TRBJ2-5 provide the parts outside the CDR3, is DVKVTQSSRYLVKRTGEKVFLECVQDMDHENMFWYRQDPGLGLRLIYFSYDVKMKEKGDIPEGYSVSREKKERFSLILESASTNQTSMYLCANVGGKKTQYFGPGTRLLVL.

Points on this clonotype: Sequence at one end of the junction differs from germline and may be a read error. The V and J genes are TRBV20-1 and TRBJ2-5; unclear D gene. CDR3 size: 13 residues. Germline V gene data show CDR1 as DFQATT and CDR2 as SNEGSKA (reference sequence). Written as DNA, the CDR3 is TGCAGTGCTAGAGAGGCTGGCCCGGAGACCCGGTACTTC. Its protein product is CSAREAGPETRYF.

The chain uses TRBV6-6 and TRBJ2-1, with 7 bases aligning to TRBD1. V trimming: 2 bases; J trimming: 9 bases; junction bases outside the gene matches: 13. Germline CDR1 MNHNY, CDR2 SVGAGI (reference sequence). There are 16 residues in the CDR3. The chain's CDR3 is CASSYITPGQEFEQFF. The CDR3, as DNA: TGTGCCAGCAGTTACATAACCCCCGGACAGGAGTTTGAGCAGTTCTTC.

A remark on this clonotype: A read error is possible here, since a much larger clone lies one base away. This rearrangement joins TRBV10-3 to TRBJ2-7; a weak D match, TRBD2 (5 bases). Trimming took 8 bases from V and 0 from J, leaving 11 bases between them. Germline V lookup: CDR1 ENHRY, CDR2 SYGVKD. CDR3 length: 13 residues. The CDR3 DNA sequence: TGTGCCATCCGCCGCCGGGACTCCTACGAGCAGTACTTC. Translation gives CAIRRRDSYEQYF.

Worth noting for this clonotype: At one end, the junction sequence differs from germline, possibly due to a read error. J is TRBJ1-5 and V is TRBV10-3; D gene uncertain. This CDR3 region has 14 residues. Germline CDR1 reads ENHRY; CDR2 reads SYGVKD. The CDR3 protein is CAISESSGFLPHHF. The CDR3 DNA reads TGCGCCATCAGTGAGTCATCTGGATTTCTGCCCCACCATTTT.

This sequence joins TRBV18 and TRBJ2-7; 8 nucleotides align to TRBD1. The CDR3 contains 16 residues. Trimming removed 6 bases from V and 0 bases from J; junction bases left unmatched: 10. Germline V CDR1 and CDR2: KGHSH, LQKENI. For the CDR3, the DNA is TGTGCCAGCTCGCCAAGTACAGGGGGGATCTCCTACGAGCAGTACTTC. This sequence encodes CASSPSTGGISYEQYF.

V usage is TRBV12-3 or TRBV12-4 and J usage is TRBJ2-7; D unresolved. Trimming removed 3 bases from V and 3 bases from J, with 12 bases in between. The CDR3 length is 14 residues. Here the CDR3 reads CASSFSGMDYEQYF. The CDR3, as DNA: TGTGCCAGCAGTTTCTCAGGTATGGACTACGAGCAGTACTTC.

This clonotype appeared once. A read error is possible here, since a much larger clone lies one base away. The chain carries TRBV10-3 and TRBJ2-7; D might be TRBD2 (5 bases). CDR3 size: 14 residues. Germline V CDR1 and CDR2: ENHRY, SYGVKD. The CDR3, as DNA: TGTGTCATCAGTGAGCAGGACTCGCCCTACGAGCAGTACTTC. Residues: CVISEQDSPYEQYF.

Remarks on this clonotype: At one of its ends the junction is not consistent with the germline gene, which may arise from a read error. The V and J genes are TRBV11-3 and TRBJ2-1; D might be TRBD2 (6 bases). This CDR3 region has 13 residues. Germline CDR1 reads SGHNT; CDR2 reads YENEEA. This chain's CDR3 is CVSSLGGVNEQFF. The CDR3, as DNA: TGTGTCAGCAGCTTAGGAGGGGTTAATGAGCAGTTCTTC.

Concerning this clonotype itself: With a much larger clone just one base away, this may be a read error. The CDR3 DNA is TGCAGCGCCGGAGACTTAATAGGGCTCTACGAGCAGTACTTC. Translation gives CSAGDLIGLYEQYF. This chain links TRBV29-1 with TRBJ2-7; D uncertain. V was pared by 7 bases and J by 3 bases, with 19 bases between. The length of the CDR3 is 14 residues. CDR1 SQVTM and CDR2 ANQGSEA come from the germline V gene.

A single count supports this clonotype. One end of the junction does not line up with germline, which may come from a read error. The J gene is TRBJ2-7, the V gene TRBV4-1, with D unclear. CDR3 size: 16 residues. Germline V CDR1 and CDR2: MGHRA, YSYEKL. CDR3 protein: CASSQDRVVSYYDQYF. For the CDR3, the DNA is TGCGCCAGCAGCCAAGATCGGGTAGTGAGCTACTACGATCAGTACTTC.

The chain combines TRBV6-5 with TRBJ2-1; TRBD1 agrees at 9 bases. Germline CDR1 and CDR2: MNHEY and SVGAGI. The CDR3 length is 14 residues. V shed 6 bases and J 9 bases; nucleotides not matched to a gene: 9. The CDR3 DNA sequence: TGTGCCAGCAGCTACGGTGACAGGGGGTCTGAGCAGTTCTTC. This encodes CASSYGDRGSEQFF.

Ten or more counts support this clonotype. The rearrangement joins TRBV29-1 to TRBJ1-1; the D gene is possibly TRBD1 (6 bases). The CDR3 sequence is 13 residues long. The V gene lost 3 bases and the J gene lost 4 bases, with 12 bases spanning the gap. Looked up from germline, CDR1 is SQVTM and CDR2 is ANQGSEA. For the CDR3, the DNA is TGCAGCGTTGATGGGGGCACAGGCACTGAAGCTTTCTTT. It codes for CSVDGGTGTEAFF.

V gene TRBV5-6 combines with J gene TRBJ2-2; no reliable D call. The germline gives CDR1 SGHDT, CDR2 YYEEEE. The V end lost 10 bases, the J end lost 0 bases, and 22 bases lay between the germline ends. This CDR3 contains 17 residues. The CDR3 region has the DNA TGTGCCGACTTGGTACCAGGATCCACTACGAACACCGGGGAGCTGTTTTTT. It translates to CADLVPGSTTNTGELFF.

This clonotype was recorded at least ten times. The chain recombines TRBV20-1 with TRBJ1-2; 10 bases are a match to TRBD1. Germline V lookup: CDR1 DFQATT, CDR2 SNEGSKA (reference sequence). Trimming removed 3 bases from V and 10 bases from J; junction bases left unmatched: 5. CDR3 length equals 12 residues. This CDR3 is CSASSGTGVYTF. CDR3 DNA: TGCAGTGCTAGTTCCGGGACAGGGGTCTACACCTTC.

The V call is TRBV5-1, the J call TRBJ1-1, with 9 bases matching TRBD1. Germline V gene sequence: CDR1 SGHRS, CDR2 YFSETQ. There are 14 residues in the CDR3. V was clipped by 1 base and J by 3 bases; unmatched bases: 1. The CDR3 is CASSLTGGHTEAFF. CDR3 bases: TGCGCCAGCAGCTTGACAGGGGGCCACACTGAAGCTTTCTTT.

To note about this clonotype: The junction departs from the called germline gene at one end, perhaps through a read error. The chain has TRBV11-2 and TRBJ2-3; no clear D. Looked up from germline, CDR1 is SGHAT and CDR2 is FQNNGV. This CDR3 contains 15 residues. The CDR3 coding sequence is TGTGCCAGGAGCTTACGGGCACTCCCTTCAGATATGCAGTATTTT. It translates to CARSLRALPSDMQYF.

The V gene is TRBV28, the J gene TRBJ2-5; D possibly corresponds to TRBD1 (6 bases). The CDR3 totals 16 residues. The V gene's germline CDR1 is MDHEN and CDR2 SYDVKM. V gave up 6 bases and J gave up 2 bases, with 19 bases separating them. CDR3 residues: CASSRTGGGTQETQYF. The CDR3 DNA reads TGTGCCAGCAGCCGCACAGGCGGTGGGACACAAGAGACCCAGTACTTC.

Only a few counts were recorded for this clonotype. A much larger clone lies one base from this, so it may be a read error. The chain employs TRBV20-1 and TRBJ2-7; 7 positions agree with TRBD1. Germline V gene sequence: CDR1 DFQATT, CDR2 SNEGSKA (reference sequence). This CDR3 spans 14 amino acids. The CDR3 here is CSAREDRDAYDQYF. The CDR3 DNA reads TGCAGTGCTAGAGAAGACAGGGACGCCTACGATCAGTACTTC.

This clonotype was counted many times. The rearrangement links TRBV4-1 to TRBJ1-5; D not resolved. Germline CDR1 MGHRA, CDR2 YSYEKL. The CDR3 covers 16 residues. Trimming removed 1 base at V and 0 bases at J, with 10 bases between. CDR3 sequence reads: CASSQGRVDSNQPQHF. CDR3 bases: TGCGCCAGCAGCCAAGGAAGAGTAGATAGCAATCAGCCCCAGCATTTT.

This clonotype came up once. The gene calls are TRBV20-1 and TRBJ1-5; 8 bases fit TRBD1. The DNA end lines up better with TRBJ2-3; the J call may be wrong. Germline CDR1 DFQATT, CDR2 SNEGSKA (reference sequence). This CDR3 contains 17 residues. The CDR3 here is CSASDPSRGLGNQPQYF. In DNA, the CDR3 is TGCAGTGCTAGCGATCCTTCCAGGGGGCTAGGGAATCAGCCCCAGTATTTT.

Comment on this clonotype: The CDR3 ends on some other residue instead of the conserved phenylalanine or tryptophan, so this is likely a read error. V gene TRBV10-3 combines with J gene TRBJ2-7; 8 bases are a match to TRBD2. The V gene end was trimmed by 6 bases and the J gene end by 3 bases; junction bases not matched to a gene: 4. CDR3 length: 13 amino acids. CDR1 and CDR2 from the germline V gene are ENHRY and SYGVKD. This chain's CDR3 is CAIRVAGSYEQYL. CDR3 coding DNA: TGTGCCATCAGAGTAGCGGGAAGCTACGAGCAGTACCTC.

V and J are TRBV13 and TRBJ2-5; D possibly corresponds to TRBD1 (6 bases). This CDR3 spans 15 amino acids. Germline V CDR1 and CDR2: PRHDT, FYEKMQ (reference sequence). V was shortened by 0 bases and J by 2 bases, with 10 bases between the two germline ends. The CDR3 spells CASSLGQGTQETQYF. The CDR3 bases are TGTGCCAGCAGCTTAGGCCAGGGGACGCAAGAGACCCAGTACTTC.

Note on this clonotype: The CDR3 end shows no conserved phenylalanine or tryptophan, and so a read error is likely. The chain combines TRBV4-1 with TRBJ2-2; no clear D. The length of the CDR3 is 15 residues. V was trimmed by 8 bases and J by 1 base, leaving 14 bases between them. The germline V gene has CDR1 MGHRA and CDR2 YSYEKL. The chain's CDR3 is CASSRHPVNTGELFS. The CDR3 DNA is TGCGCCAGCTCCCGCCACCCAGTGAACACCGGGGAGCTGTTTTCT.

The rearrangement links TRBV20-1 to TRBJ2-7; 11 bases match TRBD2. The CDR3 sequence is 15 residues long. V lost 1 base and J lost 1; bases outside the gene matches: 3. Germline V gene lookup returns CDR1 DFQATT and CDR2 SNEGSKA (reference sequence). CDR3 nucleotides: TGCAGTGCTAGAGTTCTAGCGGGGGGTTCCTACGAGCAGTACTTC. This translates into CSARVLAGGSYEQYF.

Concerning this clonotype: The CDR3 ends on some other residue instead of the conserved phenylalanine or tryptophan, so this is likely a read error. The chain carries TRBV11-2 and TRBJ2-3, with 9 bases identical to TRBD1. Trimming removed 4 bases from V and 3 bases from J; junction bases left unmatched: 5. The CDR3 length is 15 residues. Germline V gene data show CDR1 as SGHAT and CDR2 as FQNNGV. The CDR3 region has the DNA TGTGCCAGCAGCTACAGACAGGGGGAGACAGATACGCAGTATTTA. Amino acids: CASSYRQGETDTQYL.